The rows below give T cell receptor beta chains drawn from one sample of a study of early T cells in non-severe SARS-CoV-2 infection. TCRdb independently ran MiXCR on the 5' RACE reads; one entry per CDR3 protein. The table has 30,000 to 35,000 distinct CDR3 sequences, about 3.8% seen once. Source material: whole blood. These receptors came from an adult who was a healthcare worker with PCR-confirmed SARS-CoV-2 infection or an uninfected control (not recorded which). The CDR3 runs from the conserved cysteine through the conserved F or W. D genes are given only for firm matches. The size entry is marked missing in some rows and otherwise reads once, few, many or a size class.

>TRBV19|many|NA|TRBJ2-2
CATSGTTGGELFF
TGTGCCACCTCCGGGACGACGGGGGGGGAGCTGTTTTTT
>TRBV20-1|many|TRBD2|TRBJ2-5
CSVPAPGGRGETQYF
TGCAGTGTCCCAGCCCCGGGGGGGAGAGGGGAGACCCAGTACTTC
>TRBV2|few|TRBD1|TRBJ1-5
CASRAPGQGNQPQHF
TGTGCCAGCAGGGCTCCGGGACAGGGGAATCAGCCCCAGCATTTT
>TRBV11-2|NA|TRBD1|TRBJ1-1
CASSPTSGQGYTEAFF
TGTGCCAGCAGCCCCACGTCGGGACAGGGATACACTGAAGCTTTCTTT
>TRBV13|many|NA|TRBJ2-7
CASSFGLATYEQYF
TGTGCCAGCAGCTTTGGCCTAGCTACTTACGAGCAGTACTTC
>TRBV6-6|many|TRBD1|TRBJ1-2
CASSLQGDGYTF
TGTGCCAGCAGTCTACAGGGGGATGGCTACACCTTC
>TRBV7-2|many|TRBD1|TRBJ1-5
CASSLGQGAGQPQHF
TGTGCCAGCAGCCTGGGACAGGGGGCTGGTCAGCCCCAGCATTTT
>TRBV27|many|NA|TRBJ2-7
CASSPLLRTGRGYEQYF
TGTGCCAGCAGTCCTCTTCTCCGGACAGGGAGGGGCTACGAGCAGTACTTC
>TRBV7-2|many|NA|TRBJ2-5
CASSFVVAIQETQYF
TGTGCCAGCAGCTTTGTAGTGGCAATCCAAGAGACCCAGTACTTC
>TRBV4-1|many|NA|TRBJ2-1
CASSHYNEQFF
TGCGCCAGCAGCCACTACAATGAGCAGTTCTTC
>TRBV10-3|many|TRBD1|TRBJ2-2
CAIRNRGRTNTGELFF
TGTGCCATCAGGAACAGGGGGCGAACGAACACCGGGGAGCTGTTTTTT
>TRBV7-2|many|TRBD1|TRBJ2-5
CASSSFRDRRTTQYF
TGTGCCAGCAGCTCATTCCGGGACAGGCGAACGACCCAGTACTTC
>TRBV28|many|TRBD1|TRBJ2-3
CASSSVGQASTDTQYF
TGTGCCAGCAGTTCCGTTGGACAGGCTAGCACAGATACGCAGTATTTT
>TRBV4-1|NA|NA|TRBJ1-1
CASSSGHPTDTEAFF
TGCGCCAGCAGCTCGGGACATCCAACGGACACTGAAGCTTTCTTT
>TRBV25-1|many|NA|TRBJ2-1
CASRPTGYNEQFF
TGTGCCAGCAGACCCACAGGGTACAATGAGCAGTTCTTC
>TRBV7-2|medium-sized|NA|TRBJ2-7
CASSSKLVRVEQYF
TGTGCCAGCAGCTCCAAGCTTGTGAGGGTTGAGCAGTACTTC
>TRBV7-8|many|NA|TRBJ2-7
CASSLERQAAYEQYF
TGTGCCAGCAGCTTAGAAAGGCAAGCCGCCTACGAGCAGTACTTC
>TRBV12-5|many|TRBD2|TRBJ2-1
CASGGGAGGSISYNEQFF
TGTGCTAGTGGTGGCGGAGCGGGAGGTAGTATTTCCTACAATGAGCAGTTCTTC
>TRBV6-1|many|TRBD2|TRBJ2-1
CASSEASSGGAYNEQFF
TGTGCCAGCAGTGAAGCTTCAAGCGGGGGGGCGTACAATGAGCAGTTCTTC
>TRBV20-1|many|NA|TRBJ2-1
CSARGGAFGEQFF
TGCAGTGCTAGGGGGGGGGCCTTCGGTGAGCAGTTCTTC
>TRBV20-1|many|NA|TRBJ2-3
CSARVGGFTDTQYF
TGCAGTGCTAGAGTTGGGGGTTTCACAGATACGCAGTATTTT
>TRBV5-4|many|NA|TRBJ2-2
CASSLRAGHTGELFF
TGTGCCAGCAGCTTGAGGGCAGGGCACACCGGGGAGCTGTTTTTT
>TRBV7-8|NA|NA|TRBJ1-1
CASSLAAGQAFF
TGTGCCAGCAGCTTAGCGGCGGGCCAAGCTTTCTTT
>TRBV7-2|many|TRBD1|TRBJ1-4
CASSLDRGTERKLFF
TGTGCCAGCAGCTTAGATCGGGGGACAGAGAGAAAACTGTTTTTT
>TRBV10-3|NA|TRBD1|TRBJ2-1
CAISEGTDNEQFF
TGTGCCATCAGTGAAGGGACAGACAATGAGCAGTTCTTC
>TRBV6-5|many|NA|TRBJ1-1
CASSPGRFTEAFF
TGTGCCAGCAGCCCCGGACGCTTCACTGAAGCTTTCTTT
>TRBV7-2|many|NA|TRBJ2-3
CASSLAGYTDTQYF
TGTGCCAGCAGCTTAGCAGGTTACACAGATACGCAGTATTTT
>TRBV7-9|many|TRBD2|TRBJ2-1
CASSLQRGVRDEQFF
TGTGCCAGCAGCTTACAGCGGGGGGTCCGGGATGAGCAGTTCTTC
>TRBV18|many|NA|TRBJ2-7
CASSRISYEQYF
TGTGCCAGCTCACGTATTTCCTACGAGCAGTACTTC
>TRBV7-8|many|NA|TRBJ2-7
CASSPPSSYEQYF
TGTGCCAGCAGCCCCCCTAGCTCCTACGAGCAGTACTTC
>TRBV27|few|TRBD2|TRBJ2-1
CASSARTSGRAALGGNEQFF
TGTGCCAGCAGTGCCCGGACTAGCGGGAGGGCGGCCCTGGGGGGCAATGAGCAGTTCTTC
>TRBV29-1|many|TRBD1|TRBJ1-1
CSVEGTGYVTEAFF
TGCAGCGTTGAAGGGACAGGATACGTCACTGAAGCTTTCTTT
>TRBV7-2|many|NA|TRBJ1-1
CASSFDRGTEAFF
TGTGCCAGCAGCTTTGACCGGGGGACTGAAGCTTTCTTT
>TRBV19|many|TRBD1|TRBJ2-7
CASRLTGQGTYEQYF
TGTGCCAGTAGACTTACGGGACAGGGTACCTACGAGCAGTACTTC
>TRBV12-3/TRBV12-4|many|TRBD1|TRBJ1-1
CASSRPGTVNTEAFF
TGTGCCAGCAGCCGTCCTGGGACAGTGAACACTGAAGCTTTCTTT
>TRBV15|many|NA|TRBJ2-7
CATSRDEGSEQYF
TGTGCCACCAGCAGAGATGAGGGGTCGGAGCAGTACTTC
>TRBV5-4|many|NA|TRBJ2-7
CASSPSNGDFYEQYF
TGTGCCAGCAGCCCCTCGAACGGAGACTTCTACGAGCAGTACTTC
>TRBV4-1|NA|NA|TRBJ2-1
CASSQESMTNNEQFF
TGCGCCAGCAGCCAAGAAAGTATGACTAACAATGAGCAGTTCTTC
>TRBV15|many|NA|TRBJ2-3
CATSRDGRLSFGGDTQYF
TGTGCCACCAGCAGAGATGGGAGACTAAGCTTCGGTGGAGATACGCAGTATTTT
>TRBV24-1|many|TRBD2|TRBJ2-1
CATSRAGGAREQFF
TGTGCCACCAGCCGGGCCGGGGGGGCCAGAGAGCAGTTCTTC
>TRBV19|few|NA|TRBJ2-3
CASSIVRDTQYF
TGTGCCAGTAGTATAGTTAGAGATACGCAGTATTTT
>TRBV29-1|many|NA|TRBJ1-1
CSVEAGGEDTEAFF
TGCAGCGTTGAAGCCGGGGGGGAGGACACTGAAGCTTTCTTT
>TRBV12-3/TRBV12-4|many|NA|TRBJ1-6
CASSLGPSYNSPLHF
TGTGCCAGCAGTTTAGGGCCCTCCTATAATTCACCCCTCCACTTT
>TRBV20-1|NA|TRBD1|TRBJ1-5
CSARGVRDRGNQPQHF
TGCAGTGCTAGAGGAGTACGGGACAGGGGCAATCAGCCCCAGCATTTT
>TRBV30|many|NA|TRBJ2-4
CAWSVQGLHSKNIQYF
TGTGCCTGGAGTGTACAAGGGTTGCATTCCAAAAACATTCAGTACTTC
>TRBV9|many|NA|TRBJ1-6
CASSAAVDSPLHF
TGTGCCAGCAGCGCGGCGGTGGATTCACCCCTCCACTTT
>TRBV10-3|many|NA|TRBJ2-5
CAISESLGQETQYF
TGTGCCATCAGTGAGTCGTTGGGTCAAGAGACCCAGTACTTC
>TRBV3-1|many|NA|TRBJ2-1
CASSQDARSSYNEQFF
TGTGCCAGCAGCCAAGACGCGAGAAGCTCCTACAATGAGCAGTTCTTC
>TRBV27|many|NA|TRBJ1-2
CASSFTGTEDGYTF
TGTGCCAGCAGTTTCACCGGGACGGAGGATGGCTACACCTTC
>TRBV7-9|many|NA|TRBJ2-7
CASSGPGNPYEQYF
TGTGCCAGCAGCGGACCCGGGAACCCCTACGAGCAGTACTTC
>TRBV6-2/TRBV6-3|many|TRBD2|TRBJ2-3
CASSRPGLALTDTQYF
TGTGCCAGCAGCCGCCCGGGACTAGCATTGACAGATACGCAGTATTTT